A selection of T cell receptor beta chains follows, all from one sample in a study of T cell responses to AZD1222 COVID-19 vaccine. Profiling relied on immunoSEQ multiplex PCR, and the TCRdb table lists in-frame clones only, not all of them. The sample lists fewer than 150,000 clones; 90% were seen once. The sample in question was peripheral blood, obtained on day 0 of AZD1222 vaccination. These receptors all come from an adult in good health. Both conserved end residues are part of each CDR3. Fields, in order: J gene, V gene, D gene, clone size, CDR3 length, CDR3 protein, CDR3 DNA. The D gene is left open where the match is weak. Not all rows give a size; the values are once, few, many and, for expanded clones, a class.

TRBJ2-1 | TRBV4-1 | TRBD1 | . | 15 | CASSQDRGQLNEQFF | TGCGCCAGCAGCCAAGACAGGGGGCAATTGAATGAGCAGTTCTTC
TRBJ2-1 | TRBV4-1 | TRBD2 | . | 17 | CASSQEGAGVSYNEQFF | TGCGCCAGCAGCCAAGAGGGTGCGGGAGTGTCCTACAATGAGCAGTTCTTC
TRBJ2-2 | TRBV6-2/TRBV6-3 | . | . | 15 | CASSYDGAGSGELFF | TGTGCCAGCAGTTACGATGGAGCAGGCTCCGGGGAGCTGTTTTTT
TRBJ2-1 | TRBV7-9 | TRBD2 | few | 15 | CASSPGLAGLNEQFF | TGTGCCAGCAGCCCAGGACTAGCGGGCCTCAATGAGCAGTTCTTC
TRBJ2-5 | TRBV12-5 | . | . | 11 | CASGKSGTQYF | TGTGCTAGTGGGAAATCGGGGACCCAGTACTTC
TRBJ2-7 | TRBV5-6 | TRBD2 | . | 15 | CASSPGSGGEYEQYF | TGTGCCAGCAGCCCTGGCAGCGGGGGGGAATACGAGCAGTACTTC
TRBJ1-5 | TRBV30 | . | . | 13 | CAWSSGGAQPQHF | TGTGCCTGGAGTTCTGGGGGCGCCCAGCCCCAGCATTTT
TRBJ2-7 | TRBV5-1 | TRBD2 | once | 16 | CASSLDGTSGTEEQYF | TGCGCCAGCAGCTTGGACGGCACTAGCGGAACGGAAGAGCAGTACTTC
TRBJ2-1 | TRBV2 | . | few | 14 | CASRVGGEYNEQFF | TGTGCCAGCAGGGTGGGGGGCGAATACAATGAGCAGTTCTTC
TRBJ1-6 | TRBV5-6 | . | . | 14 | CASSQQVRDSPLHF | TGTGCCAGCAGCCAACAGGTCAGGGATTCACCCCTCCACTTT